This T cell receptor (beta chain) was retrieved from a study of blood T cell dynamics during melanoma immunotherapy. The data were produced by immunoSEQ multiplex PCR, yet TCRdb's version contains in-frame clones alone and is incomplete. The data show around 12,000 clones, 80% to 85% seen once. Germline V lookup: CDR1 SNHLY, CDR2 FYNNEI. The CDR3 is made up of 15 amino acids. Trimming shortened V by 7 bases and J by 0 bases, and 15 bases separated the two germline ends. Time point denoted: week 3, after first cycle of checkpoint inhibitor. The rearrangement joins TRBV2 to TRBJ1-2; D is undetermined. The specimen was blood, collected from a patient treated with checkpoint blockade. The clonotype comes from a human donor with melanoma. Here the CDR3 DNA reads TGTGCCAGCACCCGTCTTGGCGGTCCTAACTATGGCTACACCTTC. This encodes CASTRLGGPNYGYTF.